The 21 T cell receptor beta chains listed next were all sequenced from one sample in a study of cytomegalovirus exposure and HLA in healthy donors. Vbeta (60) and Jbeta (13) primers were used in the PCR. Using immunoSEQ multiplex PCR, the repertoire was profiled, and TCRdb retains in-frame clones only, with some absent. Seen in this sample are about 130,000 clones; the ten most common clones hold about 1.5%. The sample was PBMCs. The receptors here all came from a woman in her thirties or forties in good health and CMV-seropositive.

The rearrangement joins TRBV5-1 to TRBJ1-2, with 10 bases aligning to TRBD1. Unmatched junction bases numbered 10, after V lost 1 base and J lost 7 bases. The CDR3 is made up of 16 amino acids. Germline CDR1 reads SGHRS; CDR2 reads YFSETQ. The CDR3 region is CASSLQPGTGESGYTF. The CDR3 nucleotides are TGCGCCAGCAGCTTGCAGCCCGGGACAGGGGAGTCTGGCTACACCTTC.

The rearrangement links TRBV5-1 to TRBJ2-5; 8 bases agree with TRBD1. The closer fit of TRBJ2-7 to the DNA end suggests the J call may be wrong. Germline assignment: CDR1 SGHRS and CDR2 YFSETQ. The CDR3 totals 14 residues. The CDR3 region has the DNA TGCGCCAGCAGCTTGTTACAGGGGGGTAACGAGCAGTACTTC. It encodes CASSLLQGGNEQYF.

This sequence joins TRBV19 and TRBJ1-5; tentative D call: TRBD1 (6 bases). Germline CDR1 LNHDA, CDR2 SQIVND (reference sequence). V shed 4 bases and J shed 9 bases, with 13 bases lying between them. This CDR3 contains 13 residues. The CDR3 is CASSTGEGRPQHF. CDR3 bases: TGTGCCAGTAGTACAGGGGAGGGACGGCCCCAGCATTTT.

The chain couples TRBV4-2 to TRBJ2-7; 9 nucleotides agree with TRBD1. From germline, CDR1 is LGHNA and CDR2 YNFKEQ. The CDR3 has 15 residues. Trimming took 4 bases from V and 2 from J; bases not matched to a gene: 6. CDR3 loop: CASSPKRDRAYEQYF. CDR3 DNA sequence: TGTGCCAGCAGCCCCAAGAGGGACAGGGCCTACGAGCAGTACTTC.

The chain carries TRBV10-2 and TRBJ2-7; TRBD1 agrees at 8 bases. CDR3 length: 14 amino acids. V dropped 6 bases and J dropped 3; count of bases not matched to a gene: 7. Germline-derived CDR1 and CDR2 are WSHSY and SAAADI. CDR3 bases: TGCGCCAGCAGGGCAGGGGGCCCCTACTACGAGCAGTACTTC. It yields the protein CASRAGGPYYEQYF.

The V and J genes are TRBV30 and TRBJ2-5, with a weak D call TRBD2 (5 bases). V lost 5 bases to trimming and J lost 5 bases, with 18 bases between them. The CDR3 totals 14 residues. CDR1 is GTSNPN and CDR2 is SVGIG in the germline V gene (reference sequence). CDR3 coding DNA: TGTGCCTGGGGGTTGAAGAGGGATCACGAGACCCAGTACTTC. Protein: CAWGLKRDHETQYF.

CDR3: CASSQESGVNTEAFF. CDR3 coding DNA: TGTGCCAGCAGCCAGGAATCGGGAGTGAACACTGAAGCTTTCTTT. This sequence joins TRBV4-2 and TRBJ1-1; the D is unclear. The CDR3 is made up of 15 amino acids. Trimming left V 3 bases short and J 0 bases short, with 11 bases between. The germline V gene encodes CDR1 LGHNA and CDR2 YNFKEQ.

The chain combines TRBV5-1 with TRBJ1-6; 7 bases line up with TRBD1. This CDR3 is built from 14 residues. V trimming: 3 bases; J trimming: 9 bases; junction bases outside the gene matches: 6. Germline assignment: CDR1 SGHRS and CDR2 YFSETQ. In DNA form, the CDR3 reads TGCGCCAGCAGCTGGGACAGAGCAGCTTCACCCCTCCACTTT. Amino acid sequence: CASSWDRAASPLHF.

In nucleotides, the CDR3 is TGTGCCATCAGTCTGACAATTGGGCAGCCCCAGCATTTT. Translation: CAISLTIGQPQHF. The rearrangement links TRBV10-3 to TRBJ1-5; D remains unclear. The CDR3 is 13 residues long. Trimming removed 5 bases from V and 7 bases from J, with 12 bases in between. CDR1 is ENHRY and CDR2 is SYGVKD in the germline V gene.

V and J are TRBV30 and TRBJ1-5, with D possibly TRBD1 on 5 matching bases. Germline V gene lookup returns CDR1 GTSNPN and CDR2 SVGIG (reference sequence). Trimming stripped 2 bases from V and 2 bases from J, with 10 bases between. The length of the CDR3 is 14 residues. The DNA of the CDR3 is TGTGCCTGGAGTCAGGACACGGGCAATCAGCCCCAGCATTTT. Residues: CAWSQDTGNQPQHF.

J is TRBJ2-5 and V is TRBV11-1; D possibly corresponds to TRBD1 (8 bases). Germline CDR1 and CDR2: SGHAT and FQDESV (reference sequence). The CDR3 runs to 13 residues. Trimming removed 6 bases at V and 7 bases at J, with 15 bases between. The CDR3 bases are TGTGCCAGCAGTTTGGACAGGGAGGGGACCCAGTACTTC. Translating it yields CASSLDREGTQYF.

This chain connects TRBV14 to TRBJ2-7; D gene ambiguous. V was shortened by 4 bases and J by 2 bases, with 12 bases between the two germline ends. CDR3 length: 14 residues. CDR1 and CDR2 from the germline V gene are SGHDN and FVKESK. CDR3 sequence reads: CASSPSLRTYEQYF. The CDR3 coding sequence is TGTGCCAGCAGCCCTTCCCTGCGGACCTACGAGCAGTACTTC. The whole variable domain, filled in from reference TRBV14 and TRBJ2-7, reads EAGVTQFPSHSVIEKGQTVTLRCDPISGHDNLYWYRRVMGKEIKFLLHFVKESKQDESGMPNNRFLAERTGGTYSTLKVQPAELEDSGVYFCASSPSLRTYEQYFGPGTRLTVT.

J is TRBJ2-4 and V is TRBV5-4; 7 bases agree with TRBD1. V dropped 2 bases and J dropped 6; count of bases not matched to a gene: 5. This CDR3 comprises 14 residues. Germline CDR1 reads SGHNT; CDR2 reads YYREEE (reference sequence). Written as DNA, the CDR3 is TGTGCCAGCAGCTTAAACAGGGGCGGAAACATTCAGTACTTC. Its translation: CASSLNRGGNIQYF.

The chain carries TRBV27 and TRBJ2-7, with 7 bases aligning to TRBD1. Germline CDR1 MNHEY, CDR2 SMNVEV (reference sequence). This CDR3 spans 14 amino acids. Trimming took 6 bases from V and 2 from J; bases not matched to a gene: 7. CDR3 residues: CASSLGGQTYEQYF. In DNA, the CDR3 is TGTGCCAGCAGCCTAGGGGGACAGACCTACGAGCAGTACTTC.

The CDR3 here is CASSPKDRDGYTF. CDR3 DNA: TGTGCCAGCAGCCCCAAGGACAGGGATGGCTACACCTTC. The rearrangement links TRBV9 to TRBJ1-2; 8 bases agree with TRBD1. Germline V gene sequence: CDR1 SGDLS, CDR2 YYNGEE. The V gene end was trimmed by 4 bases and the J gene end by 6 bases; junction bases not matched to a gene: 5. This CDR3 spans 13 amino acids.

The chain couples TRBV5-1 to TRBJ2-5, with D possibly being TRBD2 (6 bases). V was shortened by 2 bases and J by 4 bases, with 12 bases between the two germline ends. The CDR3 has 14 amino acids. Germline CDR1 SGHRS, CDR2 YFSETQ. Here the CDR3 reads CASSFGEVRETQYF. The CDR3, as DNA: TGCGCCAGCAGCTTCGGGGAGGTCAGAGAGACCCAGTACTTC. The full variable domain, rest sourced from reference TRBV5-1 and TRBJ2-5, is KAGVTQTPRYLIKTRGQQVTLSCSPISGHRSVSWYQQTPGQGLQFLFEYFSETQRNKGNFPGRFSGRQFSNSRSEMNVSTLELGDSALYLCASSFGEVRETQYFGPGTRLLVL.

J is TRBJ2-7 and V is TRBV7-6; 10 nucleotides agree with TRBD1. V lost 5 bases and J lost 12; bases outside the gene matches: 16. CDR1 SGHVS and CDR2 FNYEAQ come from the germline V gene. CDR3 length: 15 amino acids. The CDR3 nucleotides read TGTGCCAGCAGCCGACTAAACGGGACAGGGGACCTCATGTACTTC. Protein sequence: CASSRLNGTGDLMYF.

This chain uses TRBV15 with TRBJ1-1; perhaps TRBD1 as D (5 bases). The CDR3 length is 15 residues. Germline V gene data show CDR1 as LNHNV and CDR2 as YYDKDF (reference sequence). V dropped 1 base and J dropped 4 bases, with 13 bases sitting between them. The CDR3, as DNA: TGTGCCACCAGCAGAGGCGGGGGAGGAGGCACTGAAGCTTTCTTT. This gives the protein CATSRGGGGGTEAFF.

The chain recombines TRBV5-1 with TRBJ1-2, with TRBD1 as a possible D gene (5 bases). The CDR3 is made up of 15 amino acids. The ends were cut back, 0 bases at V and 6 bases at J, with 15 bases in the middle. The germline gives CDR1 SGHRS, CDR2 YFSETQ. The CDR3 DNA reads TGCGCCAGCAGCTTGGCCCAGGGAGGGTTAGATGGCTACACCTTC. It translates to CASSLAQGGLDGYTF.

The rearrangement uses TRBV2 and TRBJ2-7; D uncertain. CDR1 is SNHLY, CDR2 FYNNEI, per germline. V was shortened by 8 bases and J by 0 bases, with 8 bases between the two germline ends. CDR3 length: 12 amino acids. Here the CDR3 reads CASSPSSYEQYF. DNA for the CDR3: TGTGCCAGCTCCCCCAGCTCCTACGAGCAGTACTTC.

V and J are TRBV4-3 and TRBJ2-5; 7 bases match TRBD1. Gene TRBJ2-7 matches the end of the DNA better, so the J call may be wrong. The length of the CDR3 is 16 residues. Germline CDR1 and CDR2: LGHNA and YSLEER. The CDR3, as DNA: TGCGCCAGCAGCCAAAGGGCCGGGGACAGCAGTTACGAGCAGTACTTC. Translated: CASSQRAGDSSYEQYF.